The 2 T cell receptor beta chains below come from one sample, sequenced in a study of blood T cell repertoires in COVID-19. Measured with immunoSEQ multiplex PCR; TCRdb has only the in-frame clones, and not every one. The repertoire includes about 170,000 clones, roughly 90% of them detected once, and approximately 11% sits in the top ten. Material: peripheral blood. The receptors were gathered from a woman in her sixties with COVID-19, enrolled during active disease.

V and J are TRBV5-4 and TRBJ2-7; tentatively, D is TRBD2 (6 bases). Trimming shortened V by 4 bases and J by 5 bases, and 13 bases separated the two germline ends. This CDR3 is built from 13 residues. From germline, CDR1 is SGHNT and CDR2 YYREEE (reference sequence). The CDR3 reads CASSLLAAHEQYF. CDR3 DNA sequence: TGTGCCAGCAGCCTACTAGCAGCCCACGAGCAGTACTTC.

The chain has TRBV5-1 and TRBJ2-5, with 8 bases aligning to TRBD1. The ends lost 0 bases at V and 0 bases at J; junction bases unmatched: 4. In germline, CDR1 is SGHRS, CDR2 YFSETQ. The CDR3 sequence is 16 residues long. CDR3 amino acids: CASSLAGQADQETQYF. In nucleotides, the CDR3 is TGCGCCAGCAGCTTGGCGGGACAGGCGGACCAAGAGACCCAGTACTTC. Full variable domain (rest looked up from reference TRBV5-1 and TRBJ2-5): KAGVTQTPRYLIKTRGQQVTLSCSPISGHRSVSWYQQTPGQGLQFLFEYFSETQRNKGNFPGRFSGRQFSNSRSEMNVSTLELGDSALYLCASSLAGQADQETQYFGPGTRLLVL.